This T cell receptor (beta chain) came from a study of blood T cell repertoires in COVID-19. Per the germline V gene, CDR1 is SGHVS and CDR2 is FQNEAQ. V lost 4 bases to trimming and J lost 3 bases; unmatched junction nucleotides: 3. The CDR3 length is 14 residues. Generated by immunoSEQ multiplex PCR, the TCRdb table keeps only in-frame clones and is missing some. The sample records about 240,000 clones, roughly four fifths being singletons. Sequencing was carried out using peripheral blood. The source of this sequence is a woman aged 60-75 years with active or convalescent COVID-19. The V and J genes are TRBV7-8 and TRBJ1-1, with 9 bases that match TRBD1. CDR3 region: CASSSGTGHTEAFF. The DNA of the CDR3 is TGTGCCAGCAGCTCTGGGACAGGGCACACTGAAGCTTTCTTT.